This T cell receptor beta chain was sequenced for a study of OX40 agonist ivuxolimab in advanced cancers. Method: immunoSEQ multiplex PCR; TCRdb's copy keeps in-frame clones and lacks some. The sample carries some 66,000 clones, about four fifths recorded once. This clone was recorded once. V lost 7 bases to trimming and J lost 10 bases, with 14 bases between them. CDR1 is SNHLY and CDR2 is FYNNEI in the germline V gene. The CDR3 contains 12 residues. Sequencing used CD4+ or CD8+ T cells sorted from blood, obtained in a trial of the OX40 agonist ivuxolimab. The TCR comes from an adult with an advanced solid tumor such as melanoma, head and neck, liver or kidney cancer. J is TRBJ2-1 and V is TRBV2; D not resolved. CDR3 DNA: TGTGCCAGCACTACTGGACCCTTAGAGCAGTTCTTC. It yields the protein CASTTGPLEQFF.